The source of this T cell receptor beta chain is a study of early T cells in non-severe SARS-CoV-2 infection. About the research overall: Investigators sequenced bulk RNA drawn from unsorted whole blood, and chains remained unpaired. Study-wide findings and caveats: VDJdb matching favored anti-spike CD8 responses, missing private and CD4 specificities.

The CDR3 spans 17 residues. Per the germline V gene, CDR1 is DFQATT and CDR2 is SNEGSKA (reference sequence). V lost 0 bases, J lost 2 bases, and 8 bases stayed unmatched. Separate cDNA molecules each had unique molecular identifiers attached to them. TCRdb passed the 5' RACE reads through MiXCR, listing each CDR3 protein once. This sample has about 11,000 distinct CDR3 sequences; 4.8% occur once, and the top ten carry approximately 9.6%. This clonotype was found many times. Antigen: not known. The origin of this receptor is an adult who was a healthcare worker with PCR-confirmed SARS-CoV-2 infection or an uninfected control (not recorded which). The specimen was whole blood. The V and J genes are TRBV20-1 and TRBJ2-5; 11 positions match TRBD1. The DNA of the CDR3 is TGCAGTGCTAGAGACGCGTCGGGACAGGGGGTTCAAGAGACCCAGTACTTC. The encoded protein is CSARDASGQGVQETQYF.